The present TCR beta chain was sequenced within a study of T cells in Graves' hyperthyroidism and ophthalmopathy. CDR1 and CDR2 from the germline V gene are LGHNA and YSLEER. Trimming removed 1 base from V and 4 bases from J, with 13 bases in between. This CDR3 comprises 16 residues. This clonotype was counted many times. Antigen: not known. Study-wide results and caveats: Ophthalmopathy onset followed model prediction by a median about 6.5 months.

Amplified TCR beta CDR3 regions came from RNA transcripts. A set of HTBI primers served as the primers for a first-round RT-PCR of the TCR CDR3. TCRdb ran MiXCR on the multiplex PCR reads and lists one entry per CDR3 protein. The sample lists approximately 600,000 distinct CDR3 sequences, approximately 15% occurring once. Sequencing input: blood. V and J are TRBV4-3 and TRBJ1-4; D ambiguous. The TCR comes from a young woman with Graves' ophthalmopathy. The chain's CDR3 is CASSQGPRRDNEKLFF. DNA for the CDR3: TGCGCCAGCAGCCAAGGCCCCCGGAGAGATAATGAAAAACTGTTTTTT.